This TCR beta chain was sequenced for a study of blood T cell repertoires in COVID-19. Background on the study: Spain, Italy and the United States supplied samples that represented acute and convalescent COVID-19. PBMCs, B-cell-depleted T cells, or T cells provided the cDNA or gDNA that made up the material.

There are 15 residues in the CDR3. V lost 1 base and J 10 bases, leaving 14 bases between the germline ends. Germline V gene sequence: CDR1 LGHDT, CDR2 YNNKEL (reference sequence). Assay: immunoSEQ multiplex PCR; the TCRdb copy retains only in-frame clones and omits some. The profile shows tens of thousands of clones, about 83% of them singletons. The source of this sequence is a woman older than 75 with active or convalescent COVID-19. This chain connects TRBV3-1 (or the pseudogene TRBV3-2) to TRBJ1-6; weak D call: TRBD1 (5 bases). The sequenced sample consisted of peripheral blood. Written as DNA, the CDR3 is TGTGCCAGCAGCCAAGTTGGGGCGTCAAGATCACCCCTCCACTTT. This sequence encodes CASSQVGASRSPLHF.